Each of the 18 T cell receptor beta chains below was sequenced from the same sample in a study of T cell changes during pregnancy in multiple sclerosis. Method: immunoSEQ multiplex PCR; TCRdb's copy keeps in-frame clones and lacks some. This sample has some 70,000 clones, with over 75% found just once. Sequences were derived from CD4+ T cells from peripheral blood mononuclear cells, sampled in the third trimester of pregnancy. The receptors originated from a female donor in good health, enrolled as a control in a pregnancy study.

The chain combines TRBV5-1 with TRBJ2-3; the D gene is possibly TRBD1 (7 bases). V lost 4 bases and J 0 bases, leaving 12 bases between the germline ends. CDR1 is SGHRS and CDR2 is YFSETQ in the germline V gene. This CDR3 is built from 15 residues. The CDR3 is CASSPQGGSTDTQYF. CDR3 DNA sequence: TGCGCCAGCAGCCCGCAGGGGGGAAGCACAGATACGCAGTATTTT. The variable domain in full, completed from reference TRBV5-1 and TRBJ2-3, reads KAGVTQTPRYLIKTRGQQVTLSCSPISGHRSVSWYQQTPGQGLQFLFEYFSETQRNKGNFPGRFSGRQFSNSRSEMNVSTLELGDSALYLCASSPQGGSTDTQYFGPGTRLTVL.

CDR3 sequence: CAWSLNGGTDTQYF. The CDR3 nucleotides are TGTGCCTGGAGTCTCAACGGGGGCACAGATACGCAGTATTTT. The rearrangement links TRBV30 to TRBJ2-3, with D perhaps TRBD2 (5 bases). Germline CDR1 and CDR2: GTSNPN and SVGIG (reference sequence). The CDR3 spans 14 residues. The germline V and J ends were trimmed by 2 bases and 1 base, with 10 bases remaining between them.

This chain connects TRBV7-2 to TRBJ2-4; the match to TRBD1 covers 11 bases. Looked up from germline, CDR1 is SGHTA and CDR2 is FQGNSA. Unmatched junction bases numbered 4, after V lost 1 base and J lost 5 bases. This CDR3 is built from 16 residues. The CDR3 sequence: CASSLGGTGGQNIQYF. CDR3 sequence (DNA): TGTGCCAGCAGCTTAGGGGGGACAGGGGGACAAAACATTCAGTACTTC.

The V and J genes are TRBV13 and TRBJ2-5; 7 bases match TRBD2. The V gene end was trimmed by 3 bases and the J gene end by 3 bases; junction bases not matched to a gene: 7. CDR1 and CDR2 from the germline V gene are PRHDT and FYEKMQ (reference sequence). The CDR3 extends over 15 amino acids. The DNA of the CDR3 is TGTGCCAGCAGCTTCAGACGGCTAGCGGAAGAGACCCAGTACTTC. Translated: CASSFRRLAEETQYF.

The chain joins TRBV2 to TRBJ2-7; 7 nucleotides line up with TRBD1. Germline CDR1 and CDR2: SNHLY and FYNNEI. The J segment lost 0 bases and the V segment lost 5 bases, leaving 4 bases of the junction unmatched. The CDR3 is made up of 14 amino acids. CDR3 sequence reads: CASSSGTASYEQYF. CDR3 DNA: TGTGCCAGCAGTTCCGGGACAGCCTCCTACGAGCAGTACTTC.

This sequence joins TRBV6-5 and TRBJ1-4, with 9 bases aligning to TRBD1. The germline CDR1 and CDR2 sequences are MNHEY and SVGAGI. This CDR3 has 13 residues. After removal of 4 bases from V and 10 bases from J, the junction contained 4 bases not matched to a gene. The CDR3 protein is CASSSPDRGKLFF. The CDR3 nucleotides read TGTGCCAGCAGTTCCCCGGACAGGGGAAAACTGTTTTTT.

The V call is TRBV30, the J call TRBJ2-7, with D perhaps matching TRBD2 (6 bases). Germline CDR1 and CDR2: GTSNPN and SVGIG (reference sequence). CDR3 size: 14 residues. The V end lost 1 base, the J end lost 6 bases, and 16 bases lay between the germline ends. The CDR3 loop is CAWSARGGPREQYF. The CDR3 region has the DNA TGTGCCTGGAGTGCAAGAGGAGGGCCGCGCGAGCAGTACTTC.

The chain is built from TRBV7-3 and TRBJ2-2; no firm D call. CDR1 and CDR2 (germline): SGHTA, FQGTGA. V dropped 5 bases and J dropped 6 bases, with 13 bases sitting between them. The CDR3 sequence is 14 residues long. CDR3 sequence: CASSPEWASGELFF. CDR3 sequence (DNA): TGTGCCAGCAGCCCCGAATGGGCTTCCGGGGAGCTGTTTTTT.

V gene TRBV5-4 combines with J gene TRBJ1-1; a possible D gene is TRBD1 (5 bases). The CDR3 is 14 amino acids. CDR1 SGHNT and CDR2 YYREEE come from the germline V gene (reference sequence). V gave up 4 bases and J gave up 5 bases, with 15 bases separating them. In nucleotides, the CDR3 is TGTGCCAGCAGCCCTGGCTGGGGGGGTACTGAAGCTTTCTTT. It codes for CASSPGWGGTEAFF. The whole variable domain, remainder taken from reference TRBV5-4 and TRBJ1-1, is ETGVTQSPTHLIKTRGQQVTLRCSSQSGHNTVSWYQQALGQGPQFIFQYYREEENGRGNFPPRFSGLQFPNYSSELNVNALELDDSALYLCASSPGWGGTEAFFGQGTRLTVV.

A single count supports this clone. V gene TRBV6-5 combines with J gene TRBJ1-5; tentatively, D is TRBD1 (5 bases). Per the germline V gene, CDR1 is MNHEY and CDR2 is SVGAGI. Trimming took off 7 bases at V and 0 bases at J, with 13 bases between the two ends. This CDR3 comprises 15 residues. CDR3 sequence: CASNTDSYSNQPQHF. CDR3 bases: TGTGCCAGCAATACTGACAGTTATAGCAATCAGCCCCAGCATTTT.

V and J are TRBV11-2 and TRBJ1-1; D not resolved. V gave up 5 bases and J gave up 1 base, with 11 bases separating them. Germline CDR1 is SGHAT and CDR2 is FQNNGV. This CDR3 has 14 amino acids. As DNA, the CDR3 is TGTGCCAGCAGCCCTGGACTCACGAACACTGAAGCTTTCTTT. Its translation: CASSPGLTNTEAFF.

Written as DNA, the CDR3 is TGTGCCAGCGACGGGACAGGGGCCAACTACAATGAGCAGTTCTTC. This encodes CASDGTGANYNEQFF. The chain employs TRBV2 and TRBJ2-1, with TRBD1 identical over 10 bases. Trimming removed 8 bases from V and 3 bases from J; junction bases left unmatched: 7. Germline V gives CDR1 SNHLY, CDR2 FYNNEI. The CDR3 consists of 15 residues.

The chain combines TRBV9 with TRBJ2-3, with TRBD2 as a possible D gene (6 bases). The CDR3 length is 16 residues. Trimming removed 0 bases at V and 1 base at J, with 12 bases between. Germline V CDR1 and CDR2: SGDLS, YYNGEE. CDR3 loop: CASSVGGGEGTDTQYF. The DNA for the CDR3 is TGTGCCAGCAGCGTAGGTGGAGGGGAAGGCACAGATACGCAGTATTTT. Combining the CDR3 with reference TRBV9 and TRBJ2-3 gives the whole variable domain DSGVTQTPKHLITATGQRVTLRCSPRSGDLSVYWYQQSLDQGLQFLIQYYNGEERAKGNILERFSAQQFPDLHSELNLSSLELGDSALYFCASSVGGGEGTDTQYFGPGTRLTVL.

The genes are TRBV7-9 and TRBJ2-7; a weak D match, TRBD2 (5 bases). The V end was cut by 8 bases, the J end by 7 bases, with 9 bases between. The CDR3 consists of 10 residues. The germline CDR1 and CDR2 sequences are SEHNR and FQNEAQ (reference sequence). The CDR3 spells CASGRGEQYF. CDR3 DNA: TGTGCCAGCGGCCGCGGGGAGCAGTACTTC.

This rearrangement joins TRBV6-5 to TRBJ1-2, with 7 positions matching TRBD1. The V and J ends lost 4 bases and 3 bases, in that order; junction bases with no gene match: 8. Germline CDR1 and CDR2: MNHEY and SVGAGI. CDR3 size: 15 residues. CDR3 region: CASSWSDRAHYGYTF. The CDR3 DNA sequence: TGTGCCAGCAGTTGGTCAGACAGGGCCCACTATGGCTACACCTTC.

The rearrangement uses TRBV6-1 and TRBJ2-3; tentative D call: TRBD2 (5 bases). The length of the CDR3 is 14 residues. CDR1 is MNHNS, CDR2 SASEGT, per germline. Trimming shortened V by 4 bases and J by 1 base, and 9 bases separated the two germline ends. CDR3 residues: CASSGRTRTDTQYF. The CDR3 bases are TGTGCCAGCAGTGGGAGGACCCGCACAGATACGCAGTATTTT.

The rearrangement joins TRBV4-2 to TRBJ1-1; D might be TRBD1 (5 bases). Trimming left V 2 bases short and J 1 base short, with 11 bases between. This CDR3 has 15 amino acids. Per the germline V gene, CDR1 is LGHNA and CDR2 is YNFKEQ. The chain's CDR3 is CASSQRRQWNTEAFF. In DNA form, the CDR3 reads TGTGCCAGCAGCCAACGGAGACAGTGGAACACTGAAGCTTTCTTT.

The chain joins TRBV6-6 to TRBJ1-2, with 8 bases identical to TRBD1. The ends lost 5 bases at V and 6 bases at J; junction bases unmatched: 8. CDR1 and CDR2 (germline): MNHNY, SVGAGI (reference sequence). This CDR3 region has 14 residues. The CDR3 reads CASSPGQGFDGYTF. CDR3 DNA sequence: TGTGCCAGCAGTCCTGGACAGGGCTTCGATGGCTACACCTTC.